This TCR beta chain derives from a study of blood T cell repertoires in COVID-19. Across the study: Spain, Italy and the United States supplied samples that represented acute and convalescent COVID-19. PBMCs, B-cell-depleted T cells, or T cells provided the cDNA or gDNA that made up the material.

Germline V lookup: CDR1 SGHDN, CDR2 FVKESK. The V end lost 3 bases, the J end lost 3 bases, and 19 bases lay between the germline ends. The CDR3 is 17 amino acids. In the study's own analysis: Amplified reference gene primers provided the basis for estimating nucleated cell counts. The data were produced by immunoSEQ multiplex PCR, yet TCRdb's version contains in-frame clones alone and is incomplete. V, J and clone size reflect that table, while D and trimming were determined from the DNA. Of approximately 260,000 clones detected, 85% to 90% appear once; the ten largest clones hold approximately 4%. The chain is built from TRBV14 and TRBJ2-3; a weak D match, TRBD2 (7 bases). The specimen sequenced was peripheral blood. The receptor's source is a woman in her thirties or forties with acute or convalescent COVID-19. This chain's CDR3 is CASSHVRGRGATDTQYF. The CDR3 DNA follows: TGTGCCAGCAGCCACGTAAGGGGTCGGGGGGCGACAGATACGCAGTATTTT. The entire variable domain, with the rest obtained from reference TRBV14 and TRBJ2-3, is as follows: EAGVTQFPSHSVIEKGQTVTLRCDPISGHDNLYWYRRVMGKEIKFLLHFVKESKQDESGMPNNRFLAERTGGTYSTLKVQPAELEDSGVYFCASSHVRGRGATDTQYFGPGTRLTVL.